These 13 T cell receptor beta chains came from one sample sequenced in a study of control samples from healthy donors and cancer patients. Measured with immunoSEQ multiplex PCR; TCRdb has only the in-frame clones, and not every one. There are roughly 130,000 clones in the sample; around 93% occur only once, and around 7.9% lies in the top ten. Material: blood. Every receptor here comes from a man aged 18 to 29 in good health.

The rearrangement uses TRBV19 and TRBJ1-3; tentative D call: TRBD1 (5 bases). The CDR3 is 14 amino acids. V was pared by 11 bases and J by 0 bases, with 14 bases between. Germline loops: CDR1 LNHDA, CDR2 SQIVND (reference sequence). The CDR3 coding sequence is TGTGCCTCCAAGCAGGGCCTCTCTGGAAACACCATATATTTT. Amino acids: CASKQGLSGNTIYF.

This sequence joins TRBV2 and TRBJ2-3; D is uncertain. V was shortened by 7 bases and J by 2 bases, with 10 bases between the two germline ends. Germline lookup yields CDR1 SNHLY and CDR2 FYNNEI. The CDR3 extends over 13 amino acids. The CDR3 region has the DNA TGTGCCAGCAACCTGACACCCACAGATACGCAGTATTTT. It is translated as CASNLTPTDTQYF.

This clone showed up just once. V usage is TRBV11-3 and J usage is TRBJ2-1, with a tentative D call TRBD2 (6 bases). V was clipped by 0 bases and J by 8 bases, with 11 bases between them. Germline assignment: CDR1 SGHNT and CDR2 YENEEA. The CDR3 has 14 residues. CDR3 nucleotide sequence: TGTGCCAGCAGCTTAGAACCGGGGGTGGATGAGCAGTTCTTC. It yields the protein CASSLEPGVDEQFF.

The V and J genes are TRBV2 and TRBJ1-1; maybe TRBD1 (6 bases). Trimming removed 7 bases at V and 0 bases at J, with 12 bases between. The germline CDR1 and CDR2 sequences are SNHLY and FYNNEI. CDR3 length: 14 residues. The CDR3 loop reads CASKGDIMNTEAFF. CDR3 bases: TGTGCCAGCAAAGGGGACATCATGAACACTGAAGCTTTCTTT.

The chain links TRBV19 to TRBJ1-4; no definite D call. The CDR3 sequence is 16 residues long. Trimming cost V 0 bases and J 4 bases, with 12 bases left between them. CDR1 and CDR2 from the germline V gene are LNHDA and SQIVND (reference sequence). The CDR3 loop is CASSIDHRPDNEKLFF. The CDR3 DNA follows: TGTGCCAGTAGTATAGATCATAGGCCGGATAATGAAAAACTGTTTTTT. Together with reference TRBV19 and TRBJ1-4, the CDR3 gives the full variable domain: DGGITQSPKYLFRKEGQNVTLSCEQNLNHDAMYWYRQDPGQGLRLIYYSQIVNDFQKGDIAEGYSVSREKKESFPLTVTSAQKNPTAFYLCASSIDHRPDNEKLFFGSGTQLSVL.

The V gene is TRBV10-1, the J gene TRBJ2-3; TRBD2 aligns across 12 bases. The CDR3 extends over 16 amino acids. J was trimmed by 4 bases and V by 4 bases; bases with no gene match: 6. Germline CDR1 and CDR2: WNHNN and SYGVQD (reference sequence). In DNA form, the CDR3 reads TGCGCCAGCAGTGCGTCGGCTAGCGGGGGGGCAGATACGCAGTATTTT. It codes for CASSASASGGADTQYF.

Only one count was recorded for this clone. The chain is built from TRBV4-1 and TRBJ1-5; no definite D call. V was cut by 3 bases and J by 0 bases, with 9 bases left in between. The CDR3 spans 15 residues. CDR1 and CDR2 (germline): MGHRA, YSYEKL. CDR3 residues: CASSHVPDSNQPQHF. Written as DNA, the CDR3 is TGCGCCAGCAGCCACGTCCCCGATAGCAATCAGCCCCAGCATTTT.

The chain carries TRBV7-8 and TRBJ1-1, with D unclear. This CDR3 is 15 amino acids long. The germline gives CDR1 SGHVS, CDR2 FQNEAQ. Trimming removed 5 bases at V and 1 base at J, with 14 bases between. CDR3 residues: CASSQPSRENTEAFF. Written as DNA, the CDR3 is TGTGCCAGCAGCCAACCGTCAAGGGAGAACACTGAAGCTTTCTTT.

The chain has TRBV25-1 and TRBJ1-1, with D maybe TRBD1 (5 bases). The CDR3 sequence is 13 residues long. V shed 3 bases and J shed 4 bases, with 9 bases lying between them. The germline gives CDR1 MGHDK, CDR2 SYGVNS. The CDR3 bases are TGTGCCAGCAGTGACGTGGGGGGCACTGAAGCTTTCTTT. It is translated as CASSDVGGTEAFF.

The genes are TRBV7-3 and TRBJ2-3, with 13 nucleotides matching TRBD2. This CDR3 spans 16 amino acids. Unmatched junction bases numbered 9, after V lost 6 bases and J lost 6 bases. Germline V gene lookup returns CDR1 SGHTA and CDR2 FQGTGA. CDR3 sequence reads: CASSPKLAGGPDTQYF. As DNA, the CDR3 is TGTGCCAGCAGTCCAAAACTAGCGGGGGGGCCGGATACGCAGTATTTT.

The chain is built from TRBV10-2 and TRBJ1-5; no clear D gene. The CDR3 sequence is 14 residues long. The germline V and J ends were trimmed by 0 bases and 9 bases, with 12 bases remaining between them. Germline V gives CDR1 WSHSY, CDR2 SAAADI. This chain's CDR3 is CASSESAGSRPQHF. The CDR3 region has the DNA TGCGCCAGCAGTGAGTCGGCAGGTTCACGGCCCCAGCATTTT.

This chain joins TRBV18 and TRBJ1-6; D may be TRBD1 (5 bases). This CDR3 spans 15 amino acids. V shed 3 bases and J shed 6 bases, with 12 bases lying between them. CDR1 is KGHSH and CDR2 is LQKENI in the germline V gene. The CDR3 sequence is CASSPGDGFNSPLHF. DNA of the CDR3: TGTGCCAGCTCACCCGGGGACGGATTTAATTCACCCCTCCACTTT.

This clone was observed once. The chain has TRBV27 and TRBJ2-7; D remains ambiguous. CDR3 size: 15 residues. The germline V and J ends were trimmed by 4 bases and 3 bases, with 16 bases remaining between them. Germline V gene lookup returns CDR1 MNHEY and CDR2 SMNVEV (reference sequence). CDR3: CASSSDRDAHYEQYF. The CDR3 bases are TGTGCCAGCAGTTCCGACCGAGATGCGCACTACGAGCAGTACTTC.